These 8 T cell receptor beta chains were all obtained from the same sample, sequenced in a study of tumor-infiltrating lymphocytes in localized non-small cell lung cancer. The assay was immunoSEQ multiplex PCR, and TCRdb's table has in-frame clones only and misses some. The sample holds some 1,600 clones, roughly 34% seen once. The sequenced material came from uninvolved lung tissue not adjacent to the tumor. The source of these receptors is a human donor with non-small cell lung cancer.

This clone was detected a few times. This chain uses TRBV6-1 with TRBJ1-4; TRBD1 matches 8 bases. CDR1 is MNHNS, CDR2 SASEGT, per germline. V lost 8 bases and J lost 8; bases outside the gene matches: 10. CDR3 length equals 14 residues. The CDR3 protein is CASGPGQAPEKLFF. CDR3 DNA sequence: TGTGCCAGCGGGCCGGGACAGGCCCCGGAAAAACTGTTTTTT.

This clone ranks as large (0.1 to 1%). The CDR3 loop reads CASGSQGGSQPQHF. The CDR3 DNA follows: TGTGCCAGCGGCTCTCAGGGGGGGAGCCAGCCCCAGCATTTT. This chain connects TRBV7-2 to TRBJ1-5; TRBD1 matches 7 bases. Per the germline V gene, CDR1 is SGHTA and CDR2 is FQGNSA. This CDR3 has 14 amino acids. The junction had 11 bases not matched to a gene; V was cut back by 8 bases and J by 7 bases.

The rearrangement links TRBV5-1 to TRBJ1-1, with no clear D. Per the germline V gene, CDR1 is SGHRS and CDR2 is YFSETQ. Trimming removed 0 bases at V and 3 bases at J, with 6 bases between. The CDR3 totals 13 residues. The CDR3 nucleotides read TGCGCCAGCAGCTTGGGGCAGGACACTGAAGCTTTCTTT. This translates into CASSLGQDTEAFF. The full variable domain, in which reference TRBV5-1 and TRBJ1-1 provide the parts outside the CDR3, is KAGVTQTPRYLIKTRGQQVTLSCSPISGHRSVSWYQQTPGQGLQFLFEYFSETQRNKGNFPGRFSGRQFSNSRSEMNVSTLELGDSALYLCASSLGQDTEAFFGQGTRLTVV.

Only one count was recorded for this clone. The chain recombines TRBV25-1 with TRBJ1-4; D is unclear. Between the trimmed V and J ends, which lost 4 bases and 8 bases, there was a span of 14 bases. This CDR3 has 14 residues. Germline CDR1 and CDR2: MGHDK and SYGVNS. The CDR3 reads CASSADWGGEKLFF. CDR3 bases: TGTGCCAGCAGTGCCGATTGGGGTGGCGAAAAACTGTTTTTT.

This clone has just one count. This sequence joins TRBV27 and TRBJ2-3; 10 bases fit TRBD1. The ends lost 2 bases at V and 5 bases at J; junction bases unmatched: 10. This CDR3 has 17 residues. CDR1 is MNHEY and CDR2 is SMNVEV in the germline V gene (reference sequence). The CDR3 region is CASSLQSYGTGVDTQYF. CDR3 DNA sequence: TGTGCCAGCAGTTTACAGTCCTATGGGACAGGGGTAGATACGCAGTATTTT.

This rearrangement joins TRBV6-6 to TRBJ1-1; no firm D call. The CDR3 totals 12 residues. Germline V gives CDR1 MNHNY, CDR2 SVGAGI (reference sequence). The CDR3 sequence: CATIVMNTEAFF. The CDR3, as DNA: TGTGCTACTATTGTCATGAACACTGAAGCTTTCTTT.

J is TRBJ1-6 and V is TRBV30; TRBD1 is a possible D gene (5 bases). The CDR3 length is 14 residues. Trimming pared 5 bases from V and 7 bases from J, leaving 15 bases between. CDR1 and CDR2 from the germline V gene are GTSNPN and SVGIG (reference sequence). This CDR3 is CAWGWDGGNSPLHF. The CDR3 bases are TGTGCCTGGGGGTGGGACGGCGGCAATTCACCCCTCCACTTT.

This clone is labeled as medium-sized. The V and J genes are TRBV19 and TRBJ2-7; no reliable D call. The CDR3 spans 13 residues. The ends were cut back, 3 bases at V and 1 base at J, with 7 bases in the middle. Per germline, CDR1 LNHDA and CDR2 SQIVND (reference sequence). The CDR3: CASSITVSYEQYF. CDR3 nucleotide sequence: TGTGCCAGTAGTATCACAGTTTCCTACGAGCAGTACTTC.